One and the same sample provided the 26 T cell receptor beta chains below, sequenced in a study of blood T cell repertoires in COVID-19. Data came from immunoSEQ multiplex PCR; TCRdb stores just in-frame clones and leaves some out. The sample consists of more than 200,000 clones, about 91% of them appearing once. The sequenced sample was peripheral blood. These receptors all stem from a woman in her 30s with COVID-19, enrolled during active disease.

The J gene is TRBJ1-5, the V gene TRBV4-1, with a possible D match to TRBD1 (6 bases). The germline V and J ends were trimmed by 3 bases and 4 bases, with 13 bases remaining between them. CDR1 and CDR2 from the germline V gene are MGHRA and YSYEKL. The CDR3 extends over 15 amino acids. CDR3 sequence (DNA): TGCGCCAGCAGCCAGGGGGCATTTGGAAATCAGCCCCAGCATTTT. Translated: CASSQGAFGNQPQHF.

A single count supports this clone. This sequence joins TRBV10-2 and TRBJ2-1, with TRBD2 matching over 11 bases. Germline trimming cut 1 base from V and 9 bases from J; bases unmatched to any gene: 11. The CDR3 consists of 17 residues. Germline assignment: CDR1 WSHSY and CDR2 SAAADI. Here the CDR3 reads CASSEFFGLAGGSEQFF. The CDR3 DNA is TGCGCCAGCAGTGAGTTTTTTGGGCTAGCGGGAGGAAGTGAGCAGTTCTTC.

The chain employs TRBV5-1 and TRBJ2-7; 11 positions match TRBD1. The germline V gene encodes CDR1 SGHRS and CDR2 YFSETQ. CDR3 length equals 13 residues. The V and J ends lost 9 bases and 1 base, in that order; junction bases with no gene match: 3. The CDR3 DNA is TGCGCCACAGGGACAGGGGGTTCCTACGAGCAGTACGTC. This sequence encodes CATGTGGSYEQYV.

The rearrangement joins TRBV7-6 to TRBJ2-5; 7 nucleotides match TRBD2. The ends lost 5 bases at V and 5 bases at J; junction bases unmatched: 5. Looked up from germline, CDR1 is SGHVS and CDR2 is FNYEAQ. The CDR3 extends over 13 amino acids. CDR3: CASSPPGGETQYF. The CDR3 DNA reads TGTGCCAGCAGCCCCCCCGGGGGGGAGACCCAGTACTTC. Supplemented by reference TRBV7-6 and TRBJ2-5, the full variable domain reads GAGVSQSPRYKVTKRGQDVALRCDPISGHVSLYWYRQALGQGPEFLTYFNYEAQQDKSGLPNDRFSAERPEGSISTLTIQRTEQRDSAMYRCASSPPGGETQYFGPGTRLLVL.

This rearrangement joins TRBV6-2 or TRBV6-3 to TRBJ2-2; 11 bases line up with TRBD1. The trim removed 5 bases at V and 7 bases at J, leaving 6 bases unmatched. CDR1 is MNHEY, CDR2 SVGEGT, per germline. CDR3 size: 15 residues. CDR3 in amino acids: CASSRTGGYGGELFF. The CDR3 DNA is TGTGCCAGCAGTAGGACAGGGGGCTATGGCGGGGAGCTGTTTTTT.

This sequence joins TRBV29-1 and TRBJ1-2, with 7 bases lining up with TRBD1. The germline gives CDR1 SQVTM, CDR2 ANQGSEA. V trimming: 6 bases; J trimming: 6 bases; junction bases outside the gene matches: 7. The length of the CDR3 is 12 residues. The CDR3 bases are TGCAGCGTCAACGAGGGGGCGGATGGCTACACCTTC. It translates to CSVNEGADGYTF.

The chain employs TRBV10-3 and TRBJ1-2; D unclear. V dropped 0 bases and J dropped 4 bases, with 6 bases sitting between them. CDR1 is ENHRY and CDR2 is SYGVKD in the germline V gene. The CDR3 is 13 amino acids. This chain's CDR3 is CAISESRAYGYTF. The CDR3 DNA reads TGTGCCATCAGTGAGTCGCGCGCCTATGGCTACACCTTC.

This clone was observed a few times. J is TRBJ2-1 and V is TRBV12-3 or TRBV12-4, with 7 bases identical to TRBD2. The CDR3 has 13 residues. V shed 11 bases, J shed 1 base, and the junction held 5 bases outside the gene matches. CDR3 DNA sequence: TGTGCCGGTGGGAGGGATTCCTACAATGAGCAGTTCTTC. Translated, it gives CAGGRDSYNEQFF.

This chain joins TRBV5-6 and TRBJ2-4; D remains unclear. The germline gives CDR1 SGHDT, CDR2 YYEEEE. The V end was cut by 4 bases, the J end by 4 bases, with 18 bases between. The CDR3 covers 16 residues. The CDR3 DNA follows: TGTGCCAGCAGCCCCCCTTTACGGGTGGCGAAAAACATTCAGTACTTC. This encodes CASSPPLRVAKNIQYF.

V usage is TRBV7-2 and J usage is TRBJ1-3; 8 bases align to TRBD1. The CDR3 is made up of 14 amino acids. The J segment lost 8 bases and the V segment lost 4 bases, leaving 7 bases of the junction unmatched. CDR1 is SGHTA and CDR2 is FQGNSA in the germline V gene. The CDR3 region has the DNA TGTGCCAGCAGCTGGACAGGGAGAGAGGACACCATATATTTT. As protein: CASSWTGREDTIYF.

The gene calls are TRBV30 and TRBJ1-4; D is undetermined. V was shortened by 0 bases and J by 7 bases, with 12 bases between the two germline ends. The CDR3 is made up of 14 amino acids. CDR1 is GTSNPN and CDR2 is SVGIG in the germline V gene (reference sequence). In DNA, the CDR3 is TGTGCCTGGAGTGTAGTGAATCCGGGTGAAAAACTGTTTTTT. It codes for CAWSVVNPGEKLFF. The entire variable domain, with the rest obtained from reference TRBV30 and TRBJ1-4, is as follows: SQTIHQWPATLVQPVGSPLSLECTVEGTSNPNLYWYRQAAGRGLQLLFYSVGIGQISSEVPQNLSASRPQDRQFILSSKKLLLSDSGFYLCAWSVVNPGEKLFFGSGTQLSVL.

The rearrangement links TRBV24-1 to TRBJ1-1; a weak D match, TRBD1 (5 bases). This CDR3 is built from 14 residues. Trimming removed 5 bases from V and 4 bases from J, with 13 bases in between. CDR1 is KGHDR, CDR2 SFDVKD, per germline. The DNA of the CDR3 is TGTGCCACCAGTGCGGGCAGGGCCCCCACTGAAGCTTTCTTT. This sequence encodes CATSAGRAPTEAFF.

The rearrangement links TRBV6-6 to TRBJ1-2; TRBD1 agrees at 11 bases. Germline loops: CDR1 MNHNY, CDR2 SVGAGI (reference sequence). V was clipped by 2 bases and J by 7 bases; unmatched bases: 9. This CDR3 has 16 residues. CDR3 sequence (DNA): TGTGCCAGCAGTTACCCTTCCACGGGACAGGGGGGTGGCTACACCTTC. As protein: CASSYPSTGQGGGYTF.

The J gene is TRBJ2-3, the V gene TRBV5-1; no firm D call. The CDR3 covers 13 residues. Germline CDR1 reads SGHRS; CDR2 reads YFSETQ. Trimming shortened V by 3 bases and J by 4 bases, and 9 bases separated the two germline ends. This CDR3 reads CASSSTTADTQYF. The CDR3 bases are TGCGCCAGCAGCTCAACGACTGCAGATACGCAGTATTTT.

The chain carries TRBV6-5 and TRBJ1-3; no clear D gene. Trimming took 0 bases from V and 4 from J, leaving 7 bases between them. CDR3 length: 14 amino acids. The germline gives CDR1 MNHEY, CDR2 SVGAGI. CDR3 sequence (DNA): TGTGCCAGCAGTTACTCCTTTGTCGGAAACACCATATATTTT. It encodes CASSYSFVGNTIYF.

V and J are TRBV7-9 and TRBJ1-5; D is perhaps TRBD1 (6 bases). V lost 3 bases and J 5 bases, leaving 8 bases between the germline ends. The CDR3 consists of 13 residues. Germline V CDR1 and CDR2: SEHNR, FQNEAQ (reference sequence). The CDR3 nucleotides read TGTGCCAGCAGCTTGGGGGGGCATCAGCCCCAGCATTTT. Translated, it gives CASSLGGHQPQHF. The variable domain in full, with the rest retrieved from reference TRBV7-9 and TRBJ1-5, is DTGVSQNPRHKITKRGQNVTFRCDPISEHNRLYWYRQTLGQGPEFLTYFQNEAQLEKSRLLSDRFSAERPKGSFSTLEIQRTEQGDSAMYLCASSLGGHQPQHFGDGTRLSIL.

The chain is built from TRBV7-8 and TRBJ1-5; no definite D call. The germline CDR1 and CDR2 sequences are SGHVS and FQNEAQ. This CDR3 region has 14 residues. V was trimmed by 5 bases and J by 2 bases, leaving 10 bases between them. The CDR3 bases are TGTGCCAGCAGCACACGACGGGGCAATCAGCCCCAGCATTTT. Translation: CASSTRRGNQPQHF.

This chain's CDR3 is CSVAPISKETQYF. CDR3 DNA sequence: TGCAGCGTGGCACCAATATCAAAAGAGACCCAGTACTTC. This chain joins TRBV29-1 and TRBJ2-5; D remains unclear. Trimming shortened V by 6 bases and J by 3 bases, and 14 bases separated the two germline ends. CDR1 is SQVTM and CDR2 is ANQGSEA in the germline V gene. The CDR3 extends over 13 amino acids. The full variable domain, completed using reference TRBV29-1 and TRBJ2-5, is SAVISQKPSRDICQRGTSLTIQCQVDSQVTMMFWYRQQPGQSLTLIATANQGSEATYESGFVIDKFPISRPNLTFSTLTVSNMSPEDSSIYLCSVAPISKETQYFGPGTRLLVL.

This chain connects TRBV21-1 to TRBJ2-3; TRBD2, the D gene given by the table, was not confirmed from the DNA. TRBV21-1 is a pseudogene segment. This CDR3 comprises 18 residues. This chain's CDR3 is CASPDGALAGRTTDTQYF. The CDR3, as DNA: TGTGCCAGCCCGGACGGGGCTCTAGCGGGGAGAACCACAGATACGCAGTATTTT.

The gene calls are TRBV19 and TRBJ2-5; 8 positions match TRBD2. J lost 2 bases, V lost 1 base, and 3 bases had no gene match. Per germline, CDR1 LNHDA and CDR2 SQIVND (reference sequence). This CDR3 spans 15 amino acids. The CDR3 DNA follows: TGTGCCAGTAGTATAGGGGGGACTAGTCAAGAGACCCAGTACTTC. It encodes CASSIGGTSQETQYF.

V is TRBV19 and J is TRBJ2-6, with a possible D match to TRBD2 (5 bases). CDR3 length: 15 amino acids. Germline V gene sequence: CDR1 LNHDA, CDR2 SQIVND (reference sequence). V dropped 7 bases and J dropped 0 bases, with 10 bases sitting between them. CDR3 coding DNA: TGTGCCAGTAAGACGGGAAACTCTGGGGCCAACGTCCTGACTTTC. Translation: CASKTGNSGANVLTF.

V gene TRBV2 combines with J gene TRBJ2-5; TRBD1 aligns across 7 bases. J gave up 13 bases and V 4 bases, and 9 bases lay outside the gene matches. CDR1 and CDR2 (germline): SNHLY, FYNNEI. This CDR3 region has 12 residues. CDR3 in DNA: TGTGCCAGCAGTGGCGACAGGGCGGGCAGGTACTTC. This codes for CASSGDRAGRYF.

This chain joins TRBV11-3 and TRBJ1-4; D is undetermined. The V end lost 2 bases, the J end lost 4 bases, and 14 bases lay between the germline ends. This CDR3 contains 16 residues. Germline CDR1 SGHNT, CDR2 YENEEA. The CDR3 region has the DNA TGTGCCAGCAGCTTAAGAATCCTGTCGGGTAATGAAAAACTGTTTTTT. It translates to CASSLRILSGNEKLFF. The full variable domain, its missing parts supplied by reference TRBV11-3 and TRBJ1-4, is EAGVVQSPRYKIIEKKQPVAFWCNPISGHNTLYWYLQNLGQGPELLIRYENEEAVDDSQLPKDRFSAERLKGVDSTLKIQPAELGDSAVYLCASSLRILSGNEKLFFGSGTQLSVL.

This rearrangement joins TRBV13 to TRBJ1-6; D is unclear. The CDR3 runs 16 residues. The V gene's germline CDR1 is PRHDT and CDR2 FYEKMQ (reference sequence). V lost 5 bases and J lost 0, with 11 bases in between. The CDR3 protein is CASSRSLSSYNSPLHF. In DNA, the CDR3 is TGTGCCAGCAGCCGGTCGTTGAGCTCCTATAATTCACCCCTCCACTTT.

V usage is TRBV24-1 and J usage is TRBJ2-1; no firm D call. V was pared by 1 base and J by 9 bases, with 6 bases between. This CDR3 comprises 12 residues. Germline CDR1 and CDR2: KGHDR and SFDVKD. Here the CDR3 DNA reads TGTGCCACCAGTGATTTATTGGCTGAGCAGTTCTTC. Encoded protein: CATSDLLAEQFF.

The chain couples TRBV14 to TRBJ1-2; D call uncertain. CDR1 is SGHDN and CDR2 is FVKESK in the germline V gene. CDR3 length: 13 residues. Trimming removed 1 base at V and 5 bases at J, with 8 bases between. CDR3 sequence reads: CASSQVREYGYTF. The DNA for the CDR3 is TGTGCCAGCAGCCAAGTAAGGGAGTATGGCTACACCTTC.